These 31 T cell receptor beta chains were all obtained from the same sample, sequenced in a study of OX40 agonist ivuxolimab in advanced cancers. The repertoire was sequenced with immunoSEQ multiplex PCR; TCRdb's copy has only in-frame clones and lacks some. The data hold about 49,000 clones, with about 86% observed a single time. Sequences were derived from CD4+ or CD8+ T cells sorted from blood, sampled in a trial of the OX40 agonist ivuxolimab. Source of these receptors: an adult with an advanced solid tumor such as melanoma, head and neck, liver or kidney cancer.

The chain combines TRBV4-3 with TRBJ1-1; no definite D call. Trimming took off 1 base at V and 3 bases at J, with 9 bases between the two ends. CDR3 size: 14 residues. Germline CDR1 is LGHNA and CDR2 is YSLEER. The DNA of the CDR3 is TGCGCCAGCAGCCAAGTTTCCTGGCACACTGAAGCTTTCTTT. It specifies CASSQVSWHTEAFF.

This sequence joins TRBV7-2 and TRBJ2-3, with D possibly matching TRBD2 (6 bases). V gave up 3 bases and J gave up 2 bases, with 12 bases separating them. This CDR3 comprises 15 residues. In germline, CDR1 is SGHTA, CDR2 FQGNSA. CDR3 protein: CASSFRERDTDTQYF. The CDR3 nucleotides read TGTGCCAGCAGCTTCCGGGAGAGAGACACAGATACGCAGTATTTT. The full variable domain, rest sourced from reference TRBV7-2 and TRBJ2-3, is GAGVSQSPSNKVTEKGKDVELRCDPISGHTALYWYRQSLGQGLEFLIYFQGNSAPDKSGLPSDRFSAERTGGSVSTLTIQRTQQEDSAVYLCASSFRERDTDTQYFGPGTRLTVL.

The V gene is TRBV30, the J gene TRBJ1-3; TRBD1 aligns across 11 bases. With V trimmed by 4 bases and J by 0 bases, 5 bases remained unmatched. The CDR3 runs to 16 residues. The germline V gene has CDR1 GTSNPN and CDR2 SVGIG (reference sequence). In nucleotides, the CDR3 is TGTGCCTGGACCTCAGGGACAGGGGGCTCTGGAAACACCATATATTTT. Amino acids: CAWTSGTGGSGNTIYF.

The V call is TRBV5-1, the J call TRBJ2-5; no definite D call. Germline V lookup: CDR1 SGHRS, CDR2 YFSETQ. Trimming removed 3 bases from V and 0 bases from J, with 9 bases in between. This CDR3 has 14 amino acids. This CDR3 is CASSSTLYQETQYF. The CDR3, as DNA: TGCGCCAGCAGCTCGACCCTATACCAAGAGACCCAGTACTTC. Supplemented by reference TRBV5-1 and TRBJ2-5, the full variable domain reads KAGVTQTPRYLIKTRGQQVTLSCSPISGHRSVSWYQQTPGQGLQFLFEYFSETQRNKGNFPGRFSGRQFSNSRSEMNVSTLELGDSALYLCASSSTLYQETQYFGPGTRLLVL.

The V gene is TRBV18, the J gene TRBJ1-1; weak D call: TRBD1 (5 bases). The germline gives CDR1 KGHSH, CDR2 LQKENI. This CDR3 is built from 13 residues. Between the trimmed V and J ends, which lost 4 bases and 1 base, there was a span of 7 bases. CDR3 residues: CASSQGQNTEAFF. The CDR3 nucleotides are TGTGCCAGCTCACAAGGACAGAACACTGAAGCTTTCTTT.

The chain couples TRBV19 to TRBJ1-5; 7 bases agree with TRBD1. The CDR3 totals 14 residues. Germline-derived CDR1 and CDR2 are LNHDA and SQIVND (reference sequence). The J segment lost 6 bases and the V segment lost 4 bases, leaving 6 bases of the junction unmatched. Written as DNA, the CDR3 is TGTGCCAGTAGTAACAGGGGTACGGGTCAGCCCCAGCATTTT. This translates into CASSNRGTGQPQHF.

The J gene is TRBJ1-2, the V gene TRBV7-8; 7 nucleotides align to TRBD1. This CDR3 has 14 residues. With 1 base clipped from V and 8 bases from J, the junction kept 7 bases outside the gene matches. Germline V gene sequence: CDR1 SGHVS, CDR2 FQNEAQ. The DNA of the CDR3 is TGTGCCAGCAGCTTAGGACAGGGAGAATGGGGCTACACCTTC. This gives the protein CASSLGQGEWGYTF.

V gene TRBV18 combines with J gene TRBJ1-2; the D gene is possibly TRBD1 (6 bases). Between the trimmed V and J ends, which lost 3 bases and 5 bases, there was a span of 19 bases. The CDR3 has 16 residues. Per the germline V gene, CDR1 is KGHSH and CDR2 is LQKENI. CDR3 DNA: TGTGCCAGCTCACCGATCCAGGGGCCGGGGAGGTATGGCTACACCTTC. Translated, it gives CASSPIQGPGRYGYTF. Based on the CDR3 plus reference TRBV18 and TRBJ1-2, the full variable domain is NAGVMQNPRHLVRRRGQEARLRCSPMKGHSHVYWYRQLPEEGLKFMVYLQKENIIDESGMPKERFSAEFPKEGPSILRIQQVVRGDSAAYFCASSPIQGPGRYGYTFGSGTRLTVV.

This chain links TRBV7-6 with TRBJ2-2; possible D gene TRBD2, 5 bases. There are 14 residues in the CDR3. The germline V and J ends were trimmed by 5 bases and 6 bases, with 13 bases remaining between them. The germline CDR1 and CDR2 sequences are SGHVS and FNYEAQ. This CDR3 is CASSVPPEAGELFF. The DNA of the CDR3 is TGTGCCAGCAGCGTACCCCCGGAGGCCGGGGAGCTGTTTTTT. Full variable domain (rest looked up from reference TRBV7-6 and TRBJ2-2): GAGVSQSPRYKVTKRGQDVALRCDPISGHVSLYWYRQALGQGPEFLTYFNYEAQQDKSGLPNDRFSAERPEGSISTLTIQRTEQRDSAMYRCASSVPPEAGELFFGEGSRLTVL.

This clone has a single count. The V call is TRBV9, the J call TRBJ2-7, with TRBD2 matching 10 bases. CDR1 and CDR2 (germline): SGDLS, YYNGEE. The CDR3 has 14 amino acids. J was trimmed by 6 bases and V by 4 bases; bases with no gene match: 7. Written as DNA, the CDR3 is TGTGCCAGCAGCCCTACTAGCGGGATGGGCGAGCAGTACTTC. It codes for CASSPTSGMGEQYF.

V usage is TRBV5-1 and J usage is TRBJ2-5, with 8 bases that match TRBD2. CDR3 length equals 16 residues. Unmatched junction bases numbered 5, after V lost 1 base and J lost 0 bases. The germline CDR1 and CDR2 sequences are SGHRS and YFSETQ. In nucleotides, the CDR3 is TGCGCCAGCAGCTTGATGGCTAGCGGGTACCAAGAGACCCAGTACTTC. Its protein product is CASSLMASGYQETQYF.

The rearrangement uses TRBV11-2 and TRBJ2-4; D remains ambiguous. Trimming cost V 1 base and J 0 bases, with 7 bases left between them. The germline V gene encodes CDR1 SGHAT and CDR2 FQNNGV. The CDR3 consists of 15 residues. The CDR3 DNA reads TGTGCCAGCAGCTTAGGTGGTGTAGCCAAAAACATTCAGTACTTC. This gives the protein CASSLGGVAKNIQYF.

V gene TRBV4-2 combines with J gene TRBJ2-3, with 9 bases that match TRBD1. Germline V gene lookup returns CDR1 LGHNA and CDR2 YNFKEQ. The trim removed 4 bases at V and 12 bases at J, leaving 8 bases unmatched. This CDR3 spans 13 amino acids. The CDR3 coding sequence is TGTGCCAGCAGCCTGTACCCGGGACAGGGACAGTATTTT. This encodes CASSLYPGQGQYF.

V gene TRBV7-9 combines with J gene TRBJ2-7; D is ambiguous. Germline V gene lookup returns CDR1 SEHNR and CDR2 FQNEAQ (reference sequence). The CDR3 is 14 amino acids. Between the trimmed V and J ends, which lost 0 bases and 2 bases, there was a span of 8 bases. As DNA, the CDR3 is TGTGCCAGCAGCTTAGCCACGGTAACCTACGAGCAGTACTTC. Translated: CASSLATVTYEQYF. Full variable domain (remainder filled in from reference TRBV7-9 and TRBJ2-7): DTGVSQNPRHKITKRGQNVTFRCDPISEHNRLYWYRQTLGQGPEFLTYFQNEAQLEKSRLLSDRFSAERPKGSFSTLEIQRTEQGDSAMYLCASSLATVTYEQYFGPGTRLTVT.

The chain has TRBV6-1 and TRBJ1-1, with a weak D call TRBD1 (5 bases). The CDR3 loop spans 13 amino acids. Germline V CDR1 and CDR2: MNHNS, SASEGT. The ends were cut back, 0 bases at V and 7 bases at J, with 9 bases in the middle. The CDR3 is CASSEAGRDEAFF. The CDR3 region has the DNA TGTGCCAGCAGTGAAGCGGGACGGGATGAAGCTTTCTTT.

The V and J genes are TRBV5-1 and TRBJ2-1; 7 bases fit TRBD2. The CDR3 is made up of 15 amino acids. CDR1 is SGHRS and CDR2 is YFSETQ in the germline V gene. V was pared by 6 bases and J by 0 bases, with 6 bases of the junction left unmatched. The CDR3 loop reads CASTVSGHSYNEQFF. CDR3 nucleotide sequence: TGCGCCAGCACCGTTAGCGGGCACTCCTACAATGAGCAGTTCTTC.

The gene calls are TRBV18 and TRBJ2-6; 8 bases match TRBD1. The CDR3 loop spans 18 amino acids. V gave up 4 bases and J gave up 0 bases; unmatched junction bases: 8. CDR1 is KGHSH, CDR2 LQKENI, per germline. The DNA of the CDR3 is TGTGCCAGCTCACTGGAGGGGACAGGCATCTCTGGGGCCAACGTCCTGACTTTC. Encoded protein: CASSLEGTGISGANVLTF. The whole variable domain, remainder taken from reference TRBV18 and TRBJ2-6, is NAGVMQNPRHLVRRRGQEARLRCSPMKGHSHVYWYRQLPEEGLKFMVYLQKENIIDESGMPKERFSAEFPKEGPSILRIQQVVRGDSAAYFCASSLEGTGISGANVLTFGAGSRLTVL.

The V gene is TRBV6-5, the J gene TRBJ2-2, with a tentative D call TRBD1 (5 bases). The CDR3 contains 15 residues. Trimming pared 5 bases from V and 1 base from J, leaving 11 bases between. In germline, CDR1 is MNHEY, CDR2 SVGAGI. The CDR3, as DNA: TGTGCCAGCAGTGGCAGGGTTAAGAACACCGGGGAGCTGTTTTTT. It specifies CASSGRVKNTGELFF.

This chain links TRBV4-1 with TRBJ2-5; 8 nucleotides align to TRBD2. The CDR3 sequence is 12 residues long. From germline, CDR1 is MGHRA and CDR2 YSYEKL. With V trimmed by 3 bases and J by 9 bases, 3 bases remained unmatched. In DNA, the CDR3 is TGCGCCAGCAGCCAGGCGCGGGGGGCCCAGTACTTC. Translating gives CASSQARGAQYF.

The sample holds a few counts of this clone. CDR3 in amino acids: CASSSMGGLPSYEQYF. CDR3 in DNA: TGTGCCAGCAGTTCAATGGGGGGACTCCCCTCCTACGAGCAGTACTTC. The V call is TRBV28, the J call TRBJ2-7, with a weak D call TRBD2 (6 bases). The CDR3 is 16 residues long. V was pared by 4 bases and J by 0 bases, with 16 bases between. Germline-derived CDR1 and CDR2 are MDHEN and SYDVKM.

The rearrangement joins TRBV19 to TRBJ2-1; 9 bases are a match to TRBD2. The germline V gene encodes CDR1 LNHDA and CDR2 SQIVND (reference sequence). After removal of 6 bases from V and 0 bases from J, the junction contained 6 bases not matched to a gene. The CDR3 extends over 16 amino acids. This chain's CDR3 is CASRKSGGSSYNEQFF. Here the CDR3 DNA reads TGTGCCAGTAGGAAAAGCGGGGGGAGCTCCTACAATGAGCAGTTCTTC.

This sequence joins TRBV9 and TRBJ2-3, with D unresolved. CDR1 is SGDLS and CDR2 is YYNGEE in the germline V gene. The CDR3 has 13 amino acids. The V end lost 2 bases, the J end lost 0 bases, and 4 bases lay between the germline ends. The CDR3 loop is CASSVLSTDTQYF. The CDR3 DNA reads TGTGCCAGCAGCGTCCTAAGCACAGATACGCAGTATTTT.

The CDR3 DNA reads as TGTGCCAGCAGCTTGGCACCGGGGGCCCCAGGGGAGACCCAGTACTTC. Protein: CASSLAPGAPGETQYF. The chain has TRBV5-6 and TRBJ2-5; D possibly uses TRBD1 or TRBD2 (6 bases each). The CDR3 spans 16 residues. The V gene's germline CDR1 is SGHDT and CDR2 YYEEEE. V lost 0 bases, J lost 5 bases, and 17 bases lay in between.

The V gene is TRBV10-3, the J gene TRBJ2-1; 8 bases line up with TRBD2. The germline CDR1 and CDR2 sequences are ENHRY and SYGVKD. V was pared by 2 bases and J by 4 bases, with 1 base of the junction left unmatched. This CDR3 region has 14 residues. Here the CDR3 reads CAISEREGYNEQFF. CDR3 bases: TGTGCCATCAGTGAGCGGGAGGGATACAATGAGCAGTTCTTC.

This sequence joins TRBV27 and TRBJ1-3, with TRBD1 matching 8 bases. The CDR3 has 15 amino acids. V lost 5 bases to trimming and J lost 6 bases; unmatched junction nucleotides: 9. Germline V lookup: CDR1 MNHEY, CDR2 SMNVEV (reference sequence). The CDR3 DNA is TGTGCCAGCAGTGTCCAGACAGGGGTCGAAAACACCATATATTTT. It specifies CASSVQTGVENTIYF.

As DNA, the CDR3 is TGTGCCAGTAAATGGGACAGATTTGGAAACACCATATATTTT. Translating it yields CASKWDRFGNTIYF. J is TRBJ1-3 and V is TRBV19; 7 nucleotides line up with TRBD1. This CDR3 spans 14 amino acids. V lost 7 bases to trimming and J lost 3 bases; unmatched junction nucleotides: 6. Germline CDR1 is LNHDA and CDR2 is SQIVND (reference sequence).

This chain uses TRBV7-2 with TRBJ2-7, with 8 bases identical to TRBD1. The CDR3 has 15 residues. Germline lookup yields CDR1 SGHTA and CDR2 FQGNSA. V was pared by 5 bases and J by 3 bases, with 9 bases of the junction left unmatched. The CDR3 protein is CASSIVDRGHYEQYF. The CDR3 DNA reads as TGTGCCAGCAGCATAGTCGACAGGGGCCACTACGAGCAGTACTTC.

This clone was seen a single time. The V call is TRBV19, the J call TRBJ2-7, with D perhaps matching TRBD2 (5 bases). The CDR3 runs to 12 residues. The ends were cut back, 10 bases at V and 0 bases at J, with 10 bases in the middle. The V gene's germline CDR1 is LNHDA and CDR2 SQIVND (reference sequence). CDR3 DNA sequence: TGTGCCACCAAAGGGAGCTCCTACGAGCAGTACTTC. Translated: CATKGSSYEQYF.

Written as DNA, the CDR3 is TGTGCCAGTAGTATTGGGAATGTAGGCACTGAAGCTTTCTTT. Protein: CASSIGNVGTEAFF. The V and J genes are TRBV19 and TRBJ1-1; D is unclear. Germline V gene sequence: CDR1 LNHDA, CDR2 SQIVND (reference sequence). The CDR3 extends over 14 amino acids. V was clipped by 3 bases and J by 4 bases, with 12 bases between them.

CDR3 region: CATNRDTQETQYF. The DNA for the CDR3 is TGTGCCACCAATCGGGACACCCAAGAGACCCAGTACTTC. This rearrangement joins TRBV28 to TRBJ2-5; perhaps TRBD1 as D (6 bases). Between the trimmed V and J ends, which lost 10 bases and 1 base, there was a span of 13 bases. The CDR3 extends over 13 amino acids. Germline CDR1 reads MDHEN; CDR2 reads SYDVKM.

The rearrangement uses TRBV5-6 and TRBJ2-6; 7 bases map to TRBD1. V lost 3 bases and J lost 0; bases outside the gene matches: 9. Germline values: CDR1 SGHDT, CDR2 YYEEEE. The CDR3 spans 18 residues. The CDR3 sequence: CASSSYRGRGSGANVLTF. CDR3 coding DNA: TGTGCCAGCAGCTCATACAGGGGACGGGGCTCTGGGGCCAACGTCCTGACTTTC.